The TCR beta chain described here comes from a study of blood T cell repertoires in COVID-19. In the study overall: COVID-19 samples collected from the United States, Italy and Spain covered acute and convalescent phases. The cDNA or gDNA used as material had been derived from T cells, B-cell-depleted T cells, or PBMCs.

Ten or more counts support this clone. Trimming removed 5 bases from V and 7 bases from J; junction bases left unmatched: 14. Germline V lookup: CDR1 SEHNR, CDR2 FQNEAQ (reference sequence). The CDR3 runs 15 residues. How the authors handled the data: For nucleated cells, counts were estimated from reference gene primer amplification. Sequencing used immunoSEQ multiplex PCR; TCRdb keeps in-frame clones, though not all of them. That table supplies the V and J calls and clone size; D and trimming were determined from the DNA. Among hundreds of thousands of clones, about 86% were seen once, and the ten largest hold 7.1%. Patients of the Seattle cohort, enrolled during active infection, were followed longitudinally.

The sequence came from a woman between 55 and 75 years old with COVID-19, enrolled during active disease. The chain recombines TRBV7-9 with TRBJ2-7, with TRBD1 matching over 7 bases. Sequenced sample: peripheral blood. The DNA for the CDR3 is TGTGCCAGCAGCCTAGACCGCCGCAGGGGGAAAGAGCAGTACTTC. Translating gives CASSLDRRRGKEQYF. Using reference TRBV7-9 and TRBJ2-7 for the parts outside the CDR3, the full variable domain is DTGVSQNPRHKITKRGQNVTFRCDPISEHNRLYWYRQTLGQGPEFLTYFQNEAQLEKSRLLSDRFSAERPKGSFSTLEIQRTEQGDSAMYLCASSLDRRRGKEQYFGPGTRLTVT.